These 24 T cell receptor beta chains were all obtained from the same sample, sequenced in a study of PD-1 blockade in classical Hodgkin lymphoma. Method: immunoSEQ multiplex PCR; TCRdb's copy keeps in-frame clones and lacks some. There are tens of thousands of clones in the sample; nearly 90% occur only once, and about 8% lies in the top ten. Time point indicated: cycle 4 day 1 (C4D1), after 6 weeks of nivolumab. Brentuximab vedotin exposure varied among the patients, all of whom had relapsed after autologous stem cell transplantation. Sequenced material: peripheral blood mononuclear cells (PBMCs), taken before the fourth cycle of nivolumab. The receptor source for this set is a human donor with classical Hodgkin lymphoma.

The J gene is TRBJ2-5, the V gene TRBV13; 9 bases fit TRBD2. The germline V gene has CDR1 PRHDT and CDR2 FYEKMQ (reference sequence). The CDR3 is 15 amino acids. Trimming at V came to 3 bases and at J to 0 bases, leaving 2 bases not matched to a gene. CDR3 in amino acids: CASSLTSGYQETQYF. CDR3 coding DNA: TGTGCCAGCAGCTTGACTAGCGGATACCAAGAGACCCAGTACTTC.

In its sample, this clone was seen once. DNA of the CDR3: TGTGCCAGCAGTCCTGACAGGGGGCGCGACTATGGCTACACCTTC. Its translation is CASSPDRGRDYGYTF. The chain carries TRBV21-1 and TRBJ1-2; no check of the table's D call, TRBD1, against the DNA was made. TRBV21-1 is termed a pseudogene. CDR3 length equals 15 residues.

This chain uses TRBV28 with TRBJ2-1, with unresolved D. Trimming pared 5 bases from V and 7 bases from J, leaving 12 bases between. Germline CDR1 MDHEN, CDR2 SYDVKM. The CDR3 loop spans 13 amino acids. CDR3 sequence reads: CASSPLSENEQFF. DNA of the CDR3: TGTGCCAGCAGTCCGCTCAGTGAGAATGAGCAGTTCTTC.

The chain employs TRBV19 and TRBJ2-5; 10 bases are a match to TRBD1. The V gene end was trimmed by 6 bases and the J gene end by 5 bases; junction bases not matched to a gene: 9. The CDR3 has 15 residues. From germline, CDR1 is LNHDA and CDR2 SQIVND (reference sequence). As DNA, the CDR3 is TGTGCCAGTAGCCGGGGACAGGGGACCGGGGAGACCCAGTACTTC. Translated, it gives CASSRGQGTGETQYF.

The chain couples TRBV7-2 to TRBJ1-2, with D unresolved. From germline, CDR1 is SGHTA and CDR2 FQGNSA. CDR3 length equals 17 residues. Trimming stripped 7 bases from V and 4 bases from J, with 25 bases between. The CDR3 region is CASIKQPGPSPFYGYTF. The CDR3 DNA is TGTGCCAGCATTAAACAACCAGGACCCTCACCCTTCTATGGCTACACCTTC.

The rearrangement links TRBV5-6 to TRBJ1-2; possibly TRBD1 for D (6 bases). V was trimmed by 4 bases and J by 0 bases, leaving 19 bases between them. CDR3 size: 17 residues. Germline assignment: CDR1 SGHDT and CDR2 YYEEEE. CDR3 DNA sequence: TGTGCCAGCAGCCAGCTAGCGGGGGCTAAGGCTAACTATGGCTACACCTTC. Translated, it gives CASSQLAGAKANYGYTF. Using reference TRBV5-6 and TRBJ1-2 for the parts outside the CDR3, the full variable domain is DAGVTQSPTHLIKTRGQQVTLRCSPKSGHDTVSWYQQALGQGPQFIFQYYEEEERQRGNFPDRFSGHQFPNYSSELNVNALLLGDSALYLCASSQLAGAKANYGYTFGSGTRLTVV.

The chain links TRBV5-1 to TRBJ1-3, with D hard to call. The V gene's germline CDR1 is SGHRS and CDR2 YFSETQ. This CDR3 has 14 residues. V was trimmed by 3 bases and J by 0 bases, leaving 7 bases between them. CDR3 in DNA: TGCGCCAGCAGCTCCGACTACTCTGGAAACACCATATATTTT. Its protein product is CASSSDYSGNTIYF. The full variable domain, completed using reference TRBV5-1 and TRBJ1-3, is KAGVTQTPRYLIKTRGQQVTLSCSPISGHRSVSWYQQTPGQGLQFLFEYFSETQRNKGNFPGRFSGRQFSNSRSEMNVSTLELGDSALYLCASSSDYSGNTIYFGEGSWLTVV.

The chain links TRBV7-9 to TRBJ2-7; unclear D gene. V gave up 1 base and J gave up 9 bases, with 10 bases separating them. CDR3 size: 12 residues. Germline assignment: CDR1 SEHNR and CDR2 FQNEAQ (reference sequence). CDR3 coding DNA: TGTGCCAGCAGCTTAGATCAGACTGGGCAGTACTTC. This codes for CASSLDQTGQYF.

The V and J genes are TRBV9 and TRBJ2-1; D not certain. The germline V gene encodes CDR1 SGDLS and CDR2 YYNGEE. Trimming stripped 0 bases from V and 8 bases from J, with 15 bases between. This CDR3 has 15 residues. The CDR3 here is CASSVVGNPRDEQFF. The CDR3 bases are TGTGCCAGCAGCGTAGTAGGGAACCCTAGAGATGAGCAGTTCTTC.

The chain combines TRBV6-5 with TRBJ1-1; 8 nucleotides align to TRBD1. The CDR3 runs to 14 residues. Trimming removed 6 bases from V and 4 bases from J; junction bases left unmatched: 7. The germline gives CDR1 MNHEY, CDR2 SVGAGI. CDR3 DNA sequence: TGTGCCAGCAGCCAGAACAGGGGGGGCACTGAAGCTTTCTTT. Translating it yields CASSQNRGGTEAFF.

The rearrangement uses TRBV10-3 and TRBJ1-3; the D gene is possibly TRBD1 (5 bases). Germline V gene sequence: CDR1 ENHRY, CDR2 SYGVKD. Trimming took 0 bases from V and 0 from J, leaving 15 bases between them. The CDR3 totals 18 residues. CDR3 DNA: TGTGCCATCAGTGAGTCGTTCACAGGATCCGCCTCTGGAAACACCATATATTTT. Its protein product is CAISESFTGSASGNTIYF.

This clone is a singleton in its sample. A junction boundary mismatches the germline segment, possibly from a read error. The chain has TRBV27 and TRBJ2-7, with 7 bases lining up with TRBD1. The CDR3 sequence is 17 residues long. Germline V gene lookup returns CDR1 MNHEY and CDR2 SMNVEV (reference sequence). DNA for the CDR3: TGCGCCAGCAGTTTAGGGGGCCGACTCCCTCGACCCTACGAGCAGCACTTC. Its translation: CASSLGGRLPRPYEQHF.

The V call is TRBV27, the J call TRBJ2-7; D gene uncertain. V lost 6 bases, J lost 0 bases, and 12 bases lay in between. This CDR3 contains 14 residues. Germline V lookup: CDR1 MNHEY, CDR2 SMNVEV (reference sequence). In nucleotides, the CDR3 is TGTGCCAGCAGCCGATCTAGGGCCTCCTACGAGCAGTACTTC. The encoded protein is CASSRSRASYEQYF.

The chain carries TRBV10-1 and TRBJ1-5; D might be TRBD1 (5 bases). Germline V gives CDR1 WNHNN, CDR2 SYGVQD (reference sequence). Trimming took 2 bases from V and 7 from J, leaving 15 bases between them. This CDR3 has 15 amino acids. CDR3 nucleotide sequence: TGCGCCAGCAGTGAGGGACGGGGCAGGGAGCAGCCCCAGCATTTT. Translated: CASSEGRGREQPQHF.

The chain links TRBV6-6 to TRBJ1-2; D is undetermined. CDR1 MNHNY and CDR2 SVGAGI come from the germline V gene (reference sequence). V gave up 0 bases and J gave up 8 bases, with 13 bases separating them. The CDR3 is 14 amino acids. The CDR3 sequence: CASSYSKGLEGYTF. The CDR3 nucleotides read TGTGCCAGCAGTTACTCGAAAGGGTTAGAAGGCTACACCTTC.

This clone was seen only once. The V call is TRBV6-1, the J call TRBJ2-7, with TRBD1 matching over 8 bases. Looked up from germline, CDR1 is MNHNS and CDR2 is SASEGT. The J segment lost 5 bases and the V segment lost 8 bases, leaving 8 bases of the junction unmatched. The CDR3 has 13 amino acids. The chain's CDR3 is CASGYRGVNEQYF. The CDR3 bases are TGTGCCAGCGGATACAGGGGGGTAAACGAGCAGTACTTC.

This chain uses TRBV7-8 with TRBJ1-2, with 9 bases fitting TRBD1. V lost 5 bases and J lost 6; bases outside the gene matches: 7. CDR1 and CDR2 (germline): SGHVS, FQNEAQ. This CDR3 has 14 residues. The DNA for the CDR3 is TGTGCCAGCAGCCGGACAGGGGTTATGGATGGCTACACCTTC. It is translated as CASSRTGVMDGYTF.

This clone was recorded only once. The chain joins TRBV5-1 to TRBJ2-7; 9 bases are shared with TRBD2. There are 15 residues in the CDR3. V gave up 0 bases and J gave up 5 bases; unmatched junction bases: 6. From germline, CDR1 is SGHRS and CDR2 YFSETQ. The CDR3 loop is CASSLGSGGLNEQYF. The DNA of the CDR3 is TGCGCCAGCAGCTTGGGGAGCGGGGGGTTAAACGAGCAGTACTTC. Full variable domain (missing parts from reference TRBV5-1 and TRBJ2-7): KAGVTQTPRYLIKTRGQQVTLSCSPISGHRSVSWYQQTPGQGLQFLFEYFSETQRNKGNFPGRFSGRQFSNSRSEMNVSTLELGDSALYLCASSLGSGGLNEQYFGPGTRLTVT.

The chain joins TRBV7-9 to TRBJ1-1; D may be TRBD1 (5 bases). This CDR3 comprises 16 residues. The ends were cut back, 4 bases at V and 6 bases at J, with 21 bases in the middle. Germline CDR1 is SEHNR and CDR2 is FQNEAQ (reference sequence). Here the CDR3 DNA reads TGTGCCAGCAGCTCACTTACCGGGGCAACAGGTCCTGAAGCTTTCTTT. It codes for CASSSLTGATGPEAFF.

The chain couples TRBV5-1 to TRBJ2-2; the D gene is possibly TRBD1 (6 bases). The CDR3 loop spans 15 amino acids. The germline gives CDR1 SGHRS, CDR2 YFSETQ. Trimming stripped 2 bases from V and 4 bases from J, with 12 bases between. This CDR3 reads CASSLQGGGTGELFF. Written as DNA, the CDR3 is TGCGCCAGCAGCTTACAGGGTGGAGGCACCGGGGAGCTGTTTTTT.

The chain uses TRBV19 and TRBJ2-5; D may be TRBD1 or TRBD2 (6 bases each). V lost 2 bases to trimming and J lost 5 bases, with 9 bases between them. This CDR3 is built from 13 residues. The germline gives CDR1 LNHDA, CDR2 SQIVND (reference sequence). For the CDR3, the DNA is TGTGCCAGTAGTATAAAGGGGGGCGAGACCCAGTACTTC. Its translation is CASSIKGGETQYF.

The chain carries TRBV30 and TRBJ1-5, with D hard to call. Trimming removed 1 base from V and 3 bases from J, with 13 bases in between. This CDR3 spans 15 amino acids. Germline values: CDR1 GTSNPN, CDR2 SVGIG (reference sequence). DNA of the CDR3: TGTGCCTGGAGTGCCGGCACCCGGCCCAATCAGCCCCAGCATTTT. Translating it yields CAWSAGTRPNQPQHF.

V is TRBV1 and J is TRBJ2-1; the table names TRBD2, a call not compared with the DNA. TRBV1 is a recognized pseudogene. This CDR3 is built from 17 residues. The CDR3 is CTSSQTPGGADYNEQFF. The DNA for the CDR3 is TGCACCAGCAGCCAAACCCCTGGGGGGGCTGATTACAATGAGCAGTTCTTC.

The chain has TRBV7-3 and TRBJ2-3; D is unresolved. V gave up 1 base and J gave up 4 bases, with 30 bases separating them. This CDR3 contains 21 residues. Germline CDR1 is SGHTA and CDR2 is FQGTGA. CDR3 protein: CASSLRPRNGVGRGSPDTQYF. In nucleotides, the CDR3 is TGTGCCAGCAGCTTAAGACCCCGGAACGGTGTCGGCAGAGGTAGCCCAGATACGCAGTATTTT.